This TCR beta chain was sequenced for a study of TIL therapy for anti-PD-1-resistant metastatic lung cancer. Only a few counts were recorded for this clone. The libraries were made with immunoSEQ v3. TCRdb's table, derived via immunoSEQ multiplex PCR, lists solely in-frame clones and lacks some. The sample consists of about 32,000 clones, about 80% of them appearing once. Deletions cut 4 bases from V and 3 bases from J, with 19 bases between. The CDR3 sequence is 16 residues long. CDR1 is SGHVS, CDR2 FNYEAQ, per germline. As for time point: pre-treatment sample, taken before nivolumab and TIL therapy. This chain uses TRBV7-6 with TRBJ2-7, with D perhaps matching TRBD2 (5 bases). The source is a woman between 30 and 80 years old with non-small cell lung cancer. The sequences come from blood, collected at baseline. In nucleotides, the CDR3 is TGTGCCAGCAGCTCCCCGGGATTCACCAAGGGCTACGAGCAGTACTTC. Translating gives CASSSPGFTKGYEQYF. The full variable domain, rest sourced from reference TRBV7-6 and TRBJ2-7, is GAGVSQSPRYKVTKRGQDVALRCDPISGHVSLYWYRQALGQGPEFLTYFNYEAQQDKSGLPNDRFSAERPEGSISTLTIQRTEQRDSAMYRCASSSPGFTKGYEQYFGPGTRLTVT.